This TCR beta chain came from a study of cytomegalovirus exposure and HLA in healthy donors. On this clone itself: Antigen unknown.

There are 17 residues in the CDR3. Trimming left V 9 bases short and J 0 bases short, with 22 bases between. Germline CDR1 and CDR2: LNHDA and SQIVND (reference sequence). Study results and caveats: The sole available immune exposure information was CMV serostatus.

The PCR employed 60 Vbeta primers together with 13 Jbeta primers. This table comes from immunoSEQ multiplex PCR, and its TCRdb copy is limited to in-frame clones, with some not included. The sample yields approximately 180,000 clones, about an eighth seen once. The sample comprised PBMCs. The chain uses TRBV19 and TRBJ2-3; D might be TRBD1 (7 bases). The sequence was obtained from a man aged 45-60 years in good health and CMV-seropositive. CDR3 protein: CASIRRDSRPSTDTQYF. DNA for the CDR3: TGTGCCAGCATCAGGCGGGACAGCCGCCCTAGCACAGATACGCAGTATTTT.